The 28 T cell receptor beta chains below were found in one sample sequenced in a study of metastatic and nonmetastatic thyroid tumors. Each patient went into thyroid surgery without having received any treatment. Using MiXCR, TCRdb reanalyzed the PCR reads. The sample consists of around 31,000 clones, more than 25% of them appearing once. The sequencing sample was made of blood. The receptors here all came from a female donor with papillary thyroid cancer or a benign thyroid nodule (not recorded which). Some clones in this sample may be carry-over from other donors' samples.

This clone was counted only a few times. The chain joins TRBV6-1 to TRBJ2-7; 10 bases are a match to TRBD2. The CDR3 totals 15 residues. The J segment lost 5 bases and the V segment lost 5 bases, leaving 9 bases of the junction unmatched. The germline V gene encodes CDR1 MNHNS and CDR2 SASEGT. DNA for the CDR3: TGTGCCAGCAGTAAAAGACTAGCGGGTAAGAACGAGCAGTACTTC. This encodes CASSKRLAGKNEQYF.

A few counts support this clone. The chain is built from TRBV12-3 or TRBV12-4 and TRBJ2-2; a weak D match, TRBD1 (5 bases). Trimming shortened V by 6 bases and J by 7 bases, and 9 bases separated the two germline ends. The CDR3 has 12 amino acids. The CDR3 protein is CASSKTDGELFF. The CDR3 DNA is TGTGCCAGCAGCAAGACAGACGGGGAGCTGTTTTTT.

This clone was seen a few times. The chain joins TRBV5-1 to TRBJ2-3; D is undetermined. The CDR3 loop spans 11 amino acids. V lost 0 bases to trimming and J lost 6 bases, with 2 bases between them. CDR1 and CDR2 (germline): SGHRS, YFSETQ. CDR3 nucleotides: TGCGCCAGCAGCTTGGGGGATACGCAGTATTTT. This gives the protein CASSLGDTQYF.

The gene calls are TRBV5-1 and TRBJ2-7; a weak D match, TRBD1 (5 bases). Trimming removed 4 bases from V and 3 bases from J, with 11 bases in between. Germline CDR1 and CDR2: SGHRS and YFSETQ. This CDR3 is built from 13 residues. The CDR3 sequence: CASSPTGSYEQYF. The CDR3 DNA reads TGCGCCAGCAGCCCAACAGGCAGCTACGAGCAGTACTTC.

The chain recombines TRBV5-8 with TRBJ2-3, with 8 bases lining up with TRBD2. From germline, CDR1 is SGHTS and CDR2 YDEGEE. CDR3 length: 15 residues. The V gene end was trimmed by 5 bases and the J gene end by 0 bases; junction bases not matched to a gene: 5. As DNA, the CDR3 is TGTGCCAGCAGGAGGGCGGGAGGAAGCACAGATACGCAGTATTTT. Amino acids: CASRRAGGSTDTQYF.

This clone has ten or more counts. The V call is TRBV20-1, the J call TRBJ1-6; 8 nucleotides align to TRBD1. The V and J ends lost 6 bases and 8 bases, in that order; junction bases with no gene match: 15. From germline, CDR1 is DFQATT and CDR2 SNEGSKA (reference sequence). The length of the CDR3 is 16 residues. The chain's CDR3 is CSARSRGQVSYSPLHF. As DNA, the CDR3 is TGCAGTGCAAGGAGCAGGGGGCAGGTTTCTTATTCACCCCTCCACTTT.

This clone was observed a few times. The chain links TRBV19 to TRBJ2-3, with 8 positions matching TRBD1. The CDR3 has 13 residues. Germline V CDR1 and CDR2: LNHDA, SQIVND (reference sequence). V dropped 9 bases and J dropped 0; count of bases not matched to a gene: 2. In nucleotides, the CDR3 is TGTGCCAGCGGACAGGGTAGCACAGATACGCAGTATTTT. This codes for CASGQGSTDTQYF.

In this sample, this clone turned up many times. Distinct nucleotide sequences in the sample also encode this CDR3. The chain employs TRBV6-2 or TRBV6-3 and TRBJ2-1; TRBD2 matches 10 bases. Looked up from germline, CDR1 is MNHEY and CDR2 is SVGEGT. The CDR3 spans 16 residues. Unmatched junction bases numbered 4, after V lost 0 bases and J lost 5 bases. CDR3 sequence (DNA): TGTGCCAGCAGTTACTCTCTAGCGGGGGTTAACAATGAGCAGTTCTTC. Amino acids: CASSYSLAGVNNEQFF.

This clone came up many times. The genes are TRBV12-3 or TRBV12-4 and TRBJ1-1; D unclear. V was shortened by 3 bases and J by 11 bases, with 7 bases between the two germline ends. The CDR3 is 10 residues long. Written as DNA, the CDR3 is TGTGCCAGCAGTTTTAGGTCTGCTTTCTTT. It translates to CASSFRSAFF.

There are many counts of this clone. The chain joins TRBV29-1 to TRBJ1-2, with 10 bases aligning to TRBD1. CDR1 SQVTM and CDR2 ANQGSEA come from the germline V gene. Losses at the gene ends were 1 base for V and 7 bases for J; bases not matched to a gene: 9. CDR3 size: 15 residues. The CDR3 reads CSVEAQYGTGVGYTF. CDR3 in DNA: TGCAGCGTTGAAGCCCAGTATGGGACAGGGGTTGGCTACACCTTC. The variable domain in full, completed from reference TRBV29-1 and TRBJ1-2, reads SAVISQKPSRDICQRGTSLTIQCQVDSQVTMMFWYRQQPGQSLTLIATANQGSEATYESGFVIDKFPISRPNLTFSTLTVSNMSPEDSSIYLCSVEAQYGTGVGYTFGSGTRLTVV.

The V gene is TRBV5-1, the J gene TRBJ1-6; D possibly corresponds to TRBD1 (5 bases). The CDR3 extends over 16 amino acids. Trimming took off 0 bases at V and 0 bases at J, with 7 bases between the two ends. In germline, CDR1 is SGHRS, CDR2 YFSETQ. The CDR3 region has the DNA TGCGCCAGCAGCTTGGCTGGGGGCTCCTATAATTCACCCCTCCACTTT. The encoded protein is CASSLAGGSYNSPLHF.

The table lists this clone with many counts. The chain links TRBV10-3 to TRBJ2-4; 7 bases are a match to TRBD1. Germline CDR1 ENHRY, CDR2 SYGVKD. The CDR3 runs 16 residues. J lost 3 bases, V lost 2 bases, and 7 bases had no gene match. CDR3 nucleotide sequence: TGTGCCATCAGTGAGGGAAGGGGGCAGGTCAAAAACATTCAGTACTTC. This gives the protein CAISEGRGQVKNIQYF.

This clone was detected many times. This sequence joins TRBV28 and TRBJ1-4; D call uncertain. Germline V gives CDR1 MDHEN, CDR2 SYDVKM. V lost 5 bases, J lost 0 bases, and 10 bases lay in between. The CDR3 loop spans 15 amino acids. The CDR3 here is CASSPTATTNEKLFF. The CDR3 coding sequence is TGTGCCAGCAGTCCGACCGCCACAACTAATGAAAAACTGTTTTTT.

Relative to its sample, this clone is medium-sized. The chain joins TRBV6-2 or TRBV6-3 to TRBJ2-2; the D call may be TRBD1 or TRBD2 (5 bases each). Germline loops: CDR1 MNHEY, CDR2 SVGEGT. This CDR3 has 15 residues. V lost 10 bases, J lost 5 bases, and 20 bases lay in between. The CDR3 nucleotides read TGTGCCACCATGGGGGTAGGCCATCCGACCGGGGAGCTGTTTTTT. This sequence encodes CATMGVGHPTGELFF.

This clone was observed a handful of times. The chain recombines TRBV29-1 with TRBJ2-3; TRBD2 is a possible D gene (6 bases). V lost 4 bases and J 3 bases, leaving 14 bases between the germline ends. The CDR3 is made up of 14 amino acids. Germline CDR1 is SQVTM and CDR2 is ANQGSEA. The CDR3 coding sequence is TGCAGCGTTGTCTGGACGGCGGGGACAGATACGCAGTATTTT. It codes for CSVVWTAGTDTQYF.

This clone turned up a few times. The chain has TRBV11-3 and TRBJ2-1; D is possibly TRBD1 or TRBD2 (5 bases each). The V end was cut by 5 bases, the J end by 8 bases, with 7 bases between. Germline loops: CDR1 SGHNT, CDR2 YENEEA. This CDR3 is built from 11 residues. The chain's CDR3 is CASSRDHEQFF. CDR3 sequence (DNA): TGTGCCAGCAGCCGGGACCATGAGCAGTTCTTC. The full variable domain, rest sourced from reference TRBV11-3 and TRBJ2-1, is EAGVVQSPRYKIIEKKQPVAFWCNPISGHNTLYWYLQNLGQGPELLIRYENEEAVDDSQLPKDRFSAERLKGVDSTLKIQPAELGDSAVYLCASSRDHEQFFGPGTRLTVL.

The rearrangement links TRBV3-1 to TRBJ2-2; D remains unclear. CDR1 LGHDT and CDR2 YNNKEL come from the germline V gene (reference sequence). The CDR3 is 14 amino acids. V lost 4 bases to trimming and J lost 6 bases, with 12 bases between them. This chain's CDR3 is CASSRGRSPGELFF. CDR3 DNA sequence: TGTGCCAGCAGCCGGGGAAGATCGCCCGGGGAGCTGTTTTTT.

This chain joins TRBV6-1 and TRBJ2-7, with D perhaps matching TRBD2 (5 bases). V lost 7 bases and J 2 bases, leaving 12 bases between the germline ends. The CDR3 has 13 amino acids. Germline CDR1 is MNHNS and CDR2 is SASEGT. CDR3 sequence (DNA): TGTGCCAGCATCCCGGGATGTCCCTACGAGCAGTACTTC. Encoded protein: CASIPGCPYEQYF.

The table lists this clone with a few counts. This chain links TRBV6-1 with TRBJ2-6; 7 bases agree with TRBD2. This CDR3 comprises 17 residues. The germline gives CDR1 MNHNS, CDR2 SASEGT. The trim removed 4 bases at V and 2 bases at J, leaving 8 bases unmatched. CDR3 region: CASSGGSRGAGANVLTF. CDR3 bases: TGTGCCAGCAGTGGAGGGTCCCGGGGGGCTGGGGCCAACGTCCTGACTTTC.

In this sample, this clone turned up a few times. The chain is built from TRBV27 and TRBJ2-7; 7 nucleotides match TRBD1. The germline CDR1 and CDR2 sequences are MNHEY and SMNVEV (reference sequence). This CDR3 is built from 16 residues. V lost 4 bases to trimming and J lost 2 bases; unmatched junction nucleotides: 11. This chain's CDR3 is CASSSYRGPTTYEQYF. As DNA, the CDR3 is TGTGCCAGCAGTTCCTACAGGGGACCTACCACCTACGAGCAGTACTTC.

This clone was detected many times. V gene TRBV4-2 combines with J gene TRBJ2-5; D might be TRBD2 (5 bases). The ends were cut back, 2 bases at V and 2 bases at J, with 21 bases in the middle. There are 18 residues in the CDR3. CDR1 LGHNA and CDR2 YNFKEQ come from the germline V gene. The CDR3 coding sequence is TGTGCCAGCAGCCAAAAGCGTGGGTGGGGAGCATTACAAGAGACCCAGTACTTC. Translation: CASSQKRGWGALQETQYF.

The chain links TRBV18 to TRBJ2-2; no definite D call. Looked up from germline, CDR1 is KGHSH and CDR2 is LQKENI. Trimming cost V 6 bases and J 7 bases, with 15 bases left between them. The CDR3 contains 14 residues. CDR3 residues: CASSPSVDRGELFF. The CDR3 nucleotides are TGTGCCAGCTCCCCTTCTGTTGACCGCGGGGAGCTGTTTTTT.

The rearrangement joins TRBV30 to TRBJ2-6; 8 positions agree with TRBD2. This CDR3 has 19 residues. Germline V gene data show CDR1 as GTSNPN and CDR2 as SVGIG (reference sequence). With 0 bases clipped from V and 4 bases from J, the junction kept 14 bases outside the gene matches. CDR3 amino acids: CAWSVLRIGRALGANVLTF. The CDR3 coding sequence is TGTGCCTGGAGTGTACTTAGGATCGGGAGGGCCCTCGGGGCCAACGTCCTGACTTTC.

This clone was recorded a few times. This chain uses TRBV6-2 or TRBV6-3 with TRBJ2-2, with D uncertain. Trimming removed 0 bases at V and 0 bases at J, with 8 bases between. From germline, CDR1 is MNHEY and CDR2 SVGEGT. The CDR3 has 16 residues. The CDR3 sequence is CASSYSIRSNTGELFF. CDR3 DNA sequence: TGTGCCAGCAGTTACTCGATAAGGTCGAACACCGGGGAGCTGTTTTTT.

The rearrangement joins TRBV27 to TRBJ1-2; D remains ambiguous. V lost 3 bases and J lost 1, with 12 bases in between. CDR1 MNHEY and CDR2 SMNVEV come from the germline V gene (reference sequence). The CDR3 totals 15 residues. The CDR3 is CASSLGGSINYGYTF. Here the CDR3 DNA reads TGTGCCAGCAGTTTGGGAGGGTCGATTAACTATGGCTACACCTTC.

As concerns this clone: An end of the junction does not agree with germline; a read error may underlie this. Additional DNA sequences in this sample encode the identical CDR3. This chain connects TRBV6-1 to TRBJ1-2; D remains ambiguous. The V gene's germline CDR1 is MNHNS and CDR2 SASEGT. There are 14 residues in the CDR3. The CDR3 loop reads CASSEAWSNYGYTF. CDR3 nucleotide sequence: TGTGCCAGCAGTGAAGCTTGGTCTAACTATGGCTACACCTTT.

Of note for this clone: Since the CDR3 does not end with the conserved phenylalanine or tryptophan, this likely comes from a read error. The chain uses TRBV11-1 and TRBJ2-2, with D perhaps TRBD1 (6 bases). Germline V lookup: CDR1 SGHAT, CDR2 FQDESV (reference sequence). The CDR3 is 15 amino acids. CDR3 residues: CASSYNTGNTGALFL. The CDR3 DNA sequence: TGTGCCAGCAGCTACAATACAGGGAACACCGGGGCGCTGTTTTTG.

This clone appeared a few times. The chain is built from TRBV6-4 and TRBJ1-2; 9 nucleotides match TRBD1. Trimming at V came to 2 bases and at J to 9 bases, leaving 10 bases not matched to a gene. The CDR3 totals 15 residues. In germline, CDR1 is MRHNA, CDR2 SNTAGT. This CDR3 is CASSDLGQGLGSYTF. The CDR3 DNA reads as TGTGCCAGCAGTGACCTCGGACAGGGGTTGGGGAGCTACACCTTC.